This T cell receptor beta chain was sequenced in a study of cytomegalovirus exposure and HLA in healthy donors. Researchers ran the PCR with 60 Vbeta and 13 Jbeta primers. Libraries were prepared by immunoSEQ multiplex PCR; TCRdb keeps only in-frame clonotypes and omits some of them. The data show some 100,000 clones, around three quarters seen once. Study conclusions and caveats: With DRB1 most and HLA-C fewest, TCR association rates differed between HLA loci in a later analysis. HLA alleles were associated with 16,951 TCR beta sequences in a later analysis at 0.05 false discovery rate.

To note about this clone: Its antigen is unidentified.

The TCR sequence derives from a female donor in good health and CMV-seropositive. Material for sequencing was PBMCs.

The CDR3 nucleotides read TGTGCCAGCAGACAGGGGGGAGGGAACAATGAGCAGTTCTTC. It specifies CASRQGGGNNEQFF. The J gene is TRBJ2-1, the V gene TRBV6-1; the D gene is possibly TRBD1 (8 bases). This CDR3 is built from 14 residues. Germline CDR1 MNHNS, CDR2 SASEGT. The V end was cut by 6 bases, the J end by 5 bases, with 14 bases between.